Sequencing of this T cell receptor (beta chain) was carried out in a study of CD4 T cells in relation to SARS-CoV-2 and coronaviruses (dated by TCRdb to about 2021). With regard to the full study: Using patient-derived lymphoblastoid cell lines, the shared crossreactive spike epitopes were mapped to their HLA restriction. The study assessed, at the TCR clonotype level, memory CD4+ T cell crossreactivity between SARS-CoV-2 and common cold coronavirus spike proteins. The Adaptive Biotechnologies TCR-sequencing kit was used for samples from a few pre-COVID donors and for the naive versus memory experiments, whereas the other data were Illumina-based. Expansion assays from other donors in the study were sequenced with a different, Illumina-based TCR-beta assay.

Results the study describes overall, beyond this receptor: The study was constrained by small numbers of patients and of tested TCRs. Compared with monoreactive clones, crossreactive clones had significantly weaker SARS-CoV-2-driven expansion, a result consistent with antigenic imprinting. In about 60% of donors, memory CD4+ clonotypes turned up that crossrecognized SARS-CoV-2 and at least one common cold coronavirus spike. No donor contributed both pre-pandemic and post-infection samples, which limited tracing the source of pre-existing responses. Naive versus memory sequencing indicated the assay detects memory recall responses rather than primary responses primed during culture. Crossreactivity analysis centred on spike protein, so crossreactivity against other viral proteins was not assessed.

For CDR1 and CDR2, the germline V gene lists MDHEN and SYDVKM. From the cysteine through the phenylalanine, the CDR3 covers 14 amino acids. CDR3 DNA is the only sequence kept; it has 42 bases, read in frame from the first base. Between the V and J ends, shortened by 6 bases and 0 bases respectively, the junction contains 10 bases. A note on this clone: No cognate antigen has been identified for it. The record has no base qualities; no much larger clone is one base away.

CD4+ T cells from unexposed donors were collected before the COVID-19 pandemic (2011-2018). Naive and memory CD4+ T cells were separated from cryopreserved PBMCs through CD4 enrichment, which was followed by EasySep naive CD4+ T cell enrichment. Leukapheresis product for the unexposed donors was bought commercially. PBMCs were isolated from leukapheresis product or whole blood by Ficoll-Paque PLUS gradient centrifugation. PBMCs were either cryopreserved at -140°C or used fresh in the expansion assay. The QIAamp Micro DNA Kit was used to extract genomic DNA from the CD4+ T cells. DNA from uncultured naive and memory CD4+ T cells underwent immunoSEQ TCR-beta sequencing at deep resolution. The authors processed their data as follows. During preprocessing, nonproductive sequences were removed, as were CDR3s that did not start with C, did not end with F or W, or were shorter than 7 amino acids. Cultured and uncultured naive and memory CD4+ repertoires were searched for CDR3s previously identified as spike- and CEF-reactive. CDR3 homology was measured as pairwise Levenshtein distance, computed with the stringdist R package after trimming three terminal residues from each end. Imported from immuneACCESS, the table was reduced by TCRdb to in-frame sequences with V and J called. These copies leave out some clones; in studies compared against another copy, an unresolved V gene accounts for under half, and the cause of the remainder is not known. The V and J calls and the clone size are those of that table, but D and trimming were determined from the DNA. The sample data list some 65,000 clones, and around 87% of these were observed just once. The ten largest clonotypes hold 1.5% to 2% of the sample.

This TCR came from a human donor in good health. The chain uses TRBV28 and TRBJ2-3; a tentative D match to TRBD2 spans 5 bases. The sequenced sample was memory CD4+ T cells from PBMCs. Read against the paper, the sample's cell subset or site label means: memory (non-naive) CD4+ T cells. The DNA sequence is as follows: TGTGCCAGCAGCCGGGATCCCAGCACAGATACGCAGTATTTT. The encoded protein is CASSRDPSTDTQYF.